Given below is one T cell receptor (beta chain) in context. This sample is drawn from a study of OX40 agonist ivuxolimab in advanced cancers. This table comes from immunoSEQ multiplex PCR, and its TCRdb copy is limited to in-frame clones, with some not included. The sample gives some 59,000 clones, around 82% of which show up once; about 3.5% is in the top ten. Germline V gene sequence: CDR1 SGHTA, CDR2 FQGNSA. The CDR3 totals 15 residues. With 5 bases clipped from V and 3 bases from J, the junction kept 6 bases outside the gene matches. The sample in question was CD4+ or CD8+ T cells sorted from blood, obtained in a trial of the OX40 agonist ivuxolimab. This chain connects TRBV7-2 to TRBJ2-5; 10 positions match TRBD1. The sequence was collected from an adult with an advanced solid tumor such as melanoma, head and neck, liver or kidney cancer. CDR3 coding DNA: TGTGCCAGCAGCCTAATGACAGGGGGCGAAGAGACCCAGTACTTC. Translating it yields CASSLMTGGEETQYF.